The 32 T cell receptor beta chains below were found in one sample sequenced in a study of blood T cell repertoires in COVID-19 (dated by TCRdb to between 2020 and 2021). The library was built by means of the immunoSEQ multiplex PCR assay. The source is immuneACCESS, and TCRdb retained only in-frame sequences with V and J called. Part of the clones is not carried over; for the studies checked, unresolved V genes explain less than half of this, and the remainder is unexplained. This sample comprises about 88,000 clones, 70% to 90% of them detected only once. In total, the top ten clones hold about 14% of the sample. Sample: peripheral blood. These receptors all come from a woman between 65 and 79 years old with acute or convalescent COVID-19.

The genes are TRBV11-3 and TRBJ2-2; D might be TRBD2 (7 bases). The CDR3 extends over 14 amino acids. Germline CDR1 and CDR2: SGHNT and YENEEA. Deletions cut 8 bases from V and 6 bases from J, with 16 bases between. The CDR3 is CASRGAGWPGELFF. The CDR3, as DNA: TGTGCCAGCCGGGGGGCGGGATGGCCCGGGGAGCTGTTTTTT.

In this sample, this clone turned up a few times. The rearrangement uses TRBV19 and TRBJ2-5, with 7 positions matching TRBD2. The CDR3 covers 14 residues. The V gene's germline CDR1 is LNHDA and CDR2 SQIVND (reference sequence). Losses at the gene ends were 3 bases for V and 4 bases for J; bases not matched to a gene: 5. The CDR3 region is CASSMSSGRETQYF. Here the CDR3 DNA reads TGTGCCAGTAGTATGTCTAGCGGTCGAGAGACCCAGTACTTC.

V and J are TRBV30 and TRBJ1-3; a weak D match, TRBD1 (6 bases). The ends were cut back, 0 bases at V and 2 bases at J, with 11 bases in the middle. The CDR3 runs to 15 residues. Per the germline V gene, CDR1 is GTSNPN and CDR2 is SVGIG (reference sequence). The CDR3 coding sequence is TGTGCCTGGAGTGTAGGGGGGGCTGCTGGAAACACCATATATTTT. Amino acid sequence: CAWSVGGAAGNTIYF.

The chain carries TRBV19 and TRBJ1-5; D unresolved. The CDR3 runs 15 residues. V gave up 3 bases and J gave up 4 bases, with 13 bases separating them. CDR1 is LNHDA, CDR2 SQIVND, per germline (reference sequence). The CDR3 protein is CASSIVGEGNQPQHF. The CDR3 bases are TGTGCCAGTAGTATTGTGGGCGAGGGAAATCAGCCCCAGCATTTT.

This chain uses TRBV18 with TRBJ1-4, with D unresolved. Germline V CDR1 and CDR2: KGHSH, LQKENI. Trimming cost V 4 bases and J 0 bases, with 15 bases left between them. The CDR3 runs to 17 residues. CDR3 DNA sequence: TGTGCCAGCTCACGAGACACTTCCTCTGCAACTAATGAAAAACTGTTTTTT. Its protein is CASSRDTSSATNEKLFF.

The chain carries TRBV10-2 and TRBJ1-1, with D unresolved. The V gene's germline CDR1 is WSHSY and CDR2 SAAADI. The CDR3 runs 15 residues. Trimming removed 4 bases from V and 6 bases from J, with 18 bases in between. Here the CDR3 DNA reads TGCGCCAGCAGTGTAGAAGCGGGAGGCAACGCTGAAGCTTTCTTT. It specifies CASSVEAGGNAEAFF.

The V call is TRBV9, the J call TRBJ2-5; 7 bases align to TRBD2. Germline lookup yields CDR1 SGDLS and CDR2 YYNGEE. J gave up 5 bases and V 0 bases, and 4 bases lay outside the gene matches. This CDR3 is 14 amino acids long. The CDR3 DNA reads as TGTGCCAGCAGCGTAGGTCAGGGAGGGGAGACCCAGTACTTC. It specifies CASSVGQGGETQYF.

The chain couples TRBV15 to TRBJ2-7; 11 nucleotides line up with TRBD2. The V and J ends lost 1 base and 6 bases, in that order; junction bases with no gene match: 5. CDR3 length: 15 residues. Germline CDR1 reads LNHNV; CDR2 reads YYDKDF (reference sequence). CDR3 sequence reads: CATSRGSSGRSEQYV. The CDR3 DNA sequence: TGTGCCACCAGCAGAGGATCTAGCGGGAGGAGCGAGCAGTACGTC.

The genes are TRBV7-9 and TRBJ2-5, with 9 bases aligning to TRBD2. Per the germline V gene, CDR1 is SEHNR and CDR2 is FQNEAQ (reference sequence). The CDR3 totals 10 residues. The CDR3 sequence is CAAGGKTQYF. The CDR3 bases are TGTGCGGCGGGAGGGAAGACCCAGTACTTC.

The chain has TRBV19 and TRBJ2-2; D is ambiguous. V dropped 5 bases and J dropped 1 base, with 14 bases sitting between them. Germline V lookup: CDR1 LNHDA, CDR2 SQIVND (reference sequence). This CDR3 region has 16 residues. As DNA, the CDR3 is TGTGCCAGTAGTGTCAGGTCACAGCTGAACACCGGGGAGCTGTTTTTT. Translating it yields CASSVRSQLNTGELFF.

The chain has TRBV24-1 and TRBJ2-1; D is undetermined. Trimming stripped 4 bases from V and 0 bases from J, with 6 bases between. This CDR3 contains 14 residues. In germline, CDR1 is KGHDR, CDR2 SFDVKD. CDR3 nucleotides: TGTGCCACCAGTGACCCCGGCTCCTACAATGAGCAGTTCTTC. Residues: CATSDPGSYNEQFF.

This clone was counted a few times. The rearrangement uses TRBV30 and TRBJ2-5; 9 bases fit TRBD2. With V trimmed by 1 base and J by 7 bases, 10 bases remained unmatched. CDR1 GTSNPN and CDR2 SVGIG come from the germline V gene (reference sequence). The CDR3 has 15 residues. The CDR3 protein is CAWSALGAGGGTQYF. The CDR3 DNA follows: TGTGCCTGGAGTGCCCTGGGAGCGGGAGGAGGGACCCAGTACTTC.

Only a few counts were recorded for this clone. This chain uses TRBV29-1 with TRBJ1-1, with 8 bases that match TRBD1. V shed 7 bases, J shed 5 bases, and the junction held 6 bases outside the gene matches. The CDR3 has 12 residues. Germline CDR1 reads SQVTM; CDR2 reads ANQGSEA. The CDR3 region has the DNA TGCAGCGCCCGGACAGGGCAAACTGAAGCTTTCTTT. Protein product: CSARTGQTEAFF.

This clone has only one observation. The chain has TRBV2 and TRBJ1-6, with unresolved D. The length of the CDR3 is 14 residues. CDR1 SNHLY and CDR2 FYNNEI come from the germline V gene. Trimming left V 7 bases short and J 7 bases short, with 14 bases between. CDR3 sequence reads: CASMRGTLNSPLHF. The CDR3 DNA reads TGTGCCAGCATGCGAGGCACCCTCAATTCACCCCTCCACTTT.

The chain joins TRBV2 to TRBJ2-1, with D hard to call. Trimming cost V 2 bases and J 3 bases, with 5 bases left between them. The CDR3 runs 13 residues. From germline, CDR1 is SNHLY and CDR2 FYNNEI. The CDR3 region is CASSESGYNEQFF. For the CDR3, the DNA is TGTGCCAGCAGTGAATCCGGCTACAATGAGCAGTTCTTC.

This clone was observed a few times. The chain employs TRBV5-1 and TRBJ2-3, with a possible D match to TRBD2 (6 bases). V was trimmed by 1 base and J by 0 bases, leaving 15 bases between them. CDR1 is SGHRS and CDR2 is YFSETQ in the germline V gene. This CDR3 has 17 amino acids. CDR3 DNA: TGCGCCAGCAGCTTGATGAACGCGGGGATTAGCACAGATACGCAGTATTTT. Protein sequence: CASSLMNAGISTDTQYF.

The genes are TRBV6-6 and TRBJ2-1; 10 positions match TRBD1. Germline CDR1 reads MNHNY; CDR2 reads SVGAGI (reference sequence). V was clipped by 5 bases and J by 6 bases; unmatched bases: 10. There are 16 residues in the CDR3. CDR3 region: CASSPTTGGVINEQFF. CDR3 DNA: TGTGCCAGCAGTCCAACGACAGGGGGCGTAATCAATGAGCAGTTCTTC.

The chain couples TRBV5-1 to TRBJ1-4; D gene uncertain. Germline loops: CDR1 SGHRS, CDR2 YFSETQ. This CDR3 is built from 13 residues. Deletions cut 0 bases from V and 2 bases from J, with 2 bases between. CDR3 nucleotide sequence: TGCGCCAGCAGCTTGGCTACTAATGAAAAACTGTTTTTT. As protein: CASSLATNEKLFF.

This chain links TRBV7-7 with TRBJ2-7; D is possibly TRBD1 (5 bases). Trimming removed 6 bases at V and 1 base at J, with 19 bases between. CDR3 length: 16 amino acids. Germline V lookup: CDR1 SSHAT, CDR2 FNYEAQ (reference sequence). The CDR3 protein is CASRLWARQPSYEQYV. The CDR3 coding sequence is TGTGCCAGCAGGCTCTGGGCAAGACAGCCTTCCTACGAGCAGTACGTC.

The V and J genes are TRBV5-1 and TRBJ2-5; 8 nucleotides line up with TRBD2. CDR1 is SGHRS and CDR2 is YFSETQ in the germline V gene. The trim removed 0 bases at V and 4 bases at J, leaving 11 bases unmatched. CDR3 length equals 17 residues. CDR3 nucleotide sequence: TGCGCCAGCAGCTTGGATTCATTCGGGGGGGCCCGAGAGACCCAGTACTTC. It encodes CASSLDSFGGARETQYF.

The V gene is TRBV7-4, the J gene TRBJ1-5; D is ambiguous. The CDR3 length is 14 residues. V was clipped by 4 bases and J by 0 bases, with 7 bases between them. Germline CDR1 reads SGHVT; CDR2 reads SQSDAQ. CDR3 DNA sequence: TGTGCCAGCAGCTCCCTCAGTAGCAATCAGCCCCAGCATTTT. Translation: CASSSLSSNQPQHF.

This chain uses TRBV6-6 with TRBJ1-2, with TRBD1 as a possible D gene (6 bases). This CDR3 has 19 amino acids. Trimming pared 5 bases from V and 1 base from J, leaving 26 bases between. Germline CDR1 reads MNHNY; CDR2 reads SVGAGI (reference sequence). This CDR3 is CASSLFSPVLQGYNYGYTF. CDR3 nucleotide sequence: TGTGCCAGCAGTCTCTTTAGCCCGGTATTACAGGGATATAACTATGGCTACACCTTC.

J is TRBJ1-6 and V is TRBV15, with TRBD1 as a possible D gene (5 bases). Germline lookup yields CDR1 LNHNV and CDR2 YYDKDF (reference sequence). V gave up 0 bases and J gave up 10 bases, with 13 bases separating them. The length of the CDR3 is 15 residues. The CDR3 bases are TGTGCCACCAGCAGAGATGGCCAGGGTGGCTCACCCCTCCACTTT. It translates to CATSRDGQGGSPLHF. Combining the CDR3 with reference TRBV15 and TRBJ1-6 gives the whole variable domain DAMVIQNPRYQVTQFGKPVTLSCSQTLNHNVMYWYQQKSSQAPKLLFHYYDKDFNNEADTPDNFQSRRPNTSFCFLDIRSPGLGDTAMYLCATSRDGQGGSPLHFGNGTRLTVT.

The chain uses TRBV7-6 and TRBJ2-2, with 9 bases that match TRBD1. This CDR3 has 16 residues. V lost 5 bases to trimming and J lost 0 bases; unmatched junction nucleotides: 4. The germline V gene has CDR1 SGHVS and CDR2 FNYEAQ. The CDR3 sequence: CASSPRQGANTGELFF. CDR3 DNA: TGTGCCAGCAGCCCCCGACAGGGGGCGAACACCGGGGAGCTGTTTTTT.

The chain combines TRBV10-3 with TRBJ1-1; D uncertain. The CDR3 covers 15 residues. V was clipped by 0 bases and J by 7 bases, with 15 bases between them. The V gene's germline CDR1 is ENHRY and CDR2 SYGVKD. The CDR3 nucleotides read TGTGCCATCAGTGAGTCGAGTGGAGGGTGGAGTGAAGCTTTCTTT. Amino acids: CAISESSGGWSEAFF.

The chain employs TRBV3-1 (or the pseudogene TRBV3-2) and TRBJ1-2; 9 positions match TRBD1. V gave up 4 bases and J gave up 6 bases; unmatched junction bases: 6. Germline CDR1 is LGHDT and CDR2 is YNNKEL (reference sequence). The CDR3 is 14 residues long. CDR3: CASSLPGTGNGYTF. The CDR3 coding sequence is TGTGCCAGCAGCCTACCTGGGACAGGGAATGGCTACACCTTC.

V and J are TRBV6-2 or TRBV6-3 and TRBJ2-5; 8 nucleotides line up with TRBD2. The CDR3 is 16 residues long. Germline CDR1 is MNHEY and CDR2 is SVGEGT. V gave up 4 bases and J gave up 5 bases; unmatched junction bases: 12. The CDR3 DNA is TGTGCCAGCAGTTTCGGGACTAGTTCAGCTCAGGAGACCCAGTACTTC. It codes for CASSFGTSSAQETQYF.

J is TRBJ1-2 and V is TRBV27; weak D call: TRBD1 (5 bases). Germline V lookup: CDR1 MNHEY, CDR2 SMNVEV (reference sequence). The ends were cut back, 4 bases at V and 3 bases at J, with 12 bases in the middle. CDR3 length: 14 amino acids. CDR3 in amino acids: CASSSGGNDYGYTF. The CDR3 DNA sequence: TGTGCCAGCAGTTCGGGGGGGAACGACTATGGCTACACCTTC.

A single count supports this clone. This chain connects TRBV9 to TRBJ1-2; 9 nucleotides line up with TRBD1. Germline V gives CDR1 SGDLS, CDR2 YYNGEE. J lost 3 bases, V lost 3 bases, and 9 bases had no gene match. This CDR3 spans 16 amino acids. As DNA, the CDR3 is TGTGCCAGCAGCGCCGACGGGGACAGGGCCTACTATGGCTACACCTTC. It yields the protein CASSADGDRAYYGYTF.

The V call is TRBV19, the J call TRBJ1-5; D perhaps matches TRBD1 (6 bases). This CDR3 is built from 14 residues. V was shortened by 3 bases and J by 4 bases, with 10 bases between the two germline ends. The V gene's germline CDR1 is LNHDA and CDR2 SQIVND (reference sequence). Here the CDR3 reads CASSIRQVNQPQHF. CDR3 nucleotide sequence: TGTGCCAGTAGTATCCGACAGGTTAATCAGCCCCAGCATTTT.

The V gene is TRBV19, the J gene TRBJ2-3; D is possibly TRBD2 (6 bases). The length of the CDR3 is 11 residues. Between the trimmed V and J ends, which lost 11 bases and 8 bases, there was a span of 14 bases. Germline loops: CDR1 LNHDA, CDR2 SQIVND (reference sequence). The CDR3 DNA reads TGTGCCGGATCGTTCGGGGGTACGCAGTATTTT. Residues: CAGSFGGTQYF.

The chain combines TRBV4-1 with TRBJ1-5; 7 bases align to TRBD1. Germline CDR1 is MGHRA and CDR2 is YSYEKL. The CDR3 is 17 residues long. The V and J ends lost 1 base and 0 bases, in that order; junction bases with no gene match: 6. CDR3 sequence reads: CASSQVGQLYSNQPQHF. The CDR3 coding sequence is TGCGCCAGCAGCCAAGTGGGACAGCTTTATAGCAATCAGCCCCAGCATTTT.